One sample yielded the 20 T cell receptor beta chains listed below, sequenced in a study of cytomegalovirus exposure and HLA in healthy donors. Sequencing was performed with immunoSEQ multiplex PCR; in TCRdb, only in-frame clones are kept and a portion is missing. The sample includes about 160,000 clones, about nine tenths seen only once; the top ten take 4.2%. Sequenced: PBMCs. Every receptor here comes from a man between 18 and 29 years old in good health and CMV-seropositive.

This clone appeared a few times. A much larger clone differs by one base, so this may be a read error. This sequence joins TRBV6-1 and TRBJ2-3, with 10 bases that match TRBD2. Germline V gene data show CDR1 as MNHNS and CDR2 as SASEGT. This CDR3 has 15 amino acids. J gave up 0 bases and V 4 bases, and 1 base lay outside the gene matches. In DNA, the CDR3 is TGTGCCAGCAGTGTGACTAGCGGGAGCACAGATACGCAGTATTTT. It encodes CASSVTSGSTDTQYF.

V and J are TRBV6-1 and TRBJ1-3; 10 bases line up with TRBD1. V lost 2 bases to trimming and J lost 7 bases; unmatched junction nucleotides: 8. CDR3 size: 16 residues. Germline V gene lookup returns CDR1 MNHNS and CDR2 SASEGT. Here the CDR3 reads CASSEPGQGVMNTIYF. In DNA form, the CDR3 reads TGTGCCAGCAGTGAACCTGGACAGGGGGTTATGAACACCATATATTTT.

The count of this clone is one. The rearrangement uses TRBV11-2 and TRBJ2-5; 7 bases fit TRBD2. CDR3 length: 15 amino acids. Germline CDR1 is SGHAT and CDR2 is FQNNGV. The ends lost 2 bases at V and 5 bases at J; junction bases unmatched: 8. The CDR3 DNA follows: TGTGCCAGCAGCTTAAGTGGACTAGGGGTGGAGACCCAGTACTTC. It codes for CASSLSGLGVETQYF.

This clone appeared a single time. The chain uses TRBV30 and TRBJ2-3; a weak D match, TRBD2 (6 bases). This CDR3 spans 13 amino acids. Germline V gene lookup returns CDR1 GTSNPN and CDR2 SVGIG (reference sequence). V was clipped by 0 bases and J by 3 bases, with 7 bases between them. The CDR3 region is CAWSVAGTDTQYF. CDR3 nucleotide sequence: TGTGCCTGGAGTGTTGCGGGGACAGATACGCAGTATTTT.

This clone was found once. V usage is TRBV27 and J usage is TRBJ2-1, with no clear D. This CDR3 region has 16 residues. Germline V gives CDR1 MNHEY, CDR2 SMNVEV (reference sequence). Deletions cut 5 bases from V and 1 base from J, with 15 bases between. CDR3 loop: CASSPWSGSSYNEQFF. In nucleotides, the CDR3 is TGTGCCAGCAGTCCCTGGTCCGGGTCGTCCTACAATGAGCAGTTCTTC.

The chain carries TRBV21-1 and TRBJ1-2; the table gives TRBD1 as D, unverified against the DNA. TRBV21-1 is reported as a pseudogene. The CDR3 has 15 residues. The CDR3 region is CASSKDQASNYGYTF. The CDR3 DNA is TGTGCCAGCAGCAAAGACCAGGCGTCTAACTATGGCTACACCTTC.

The CDR3 protein is CASSLTAAGLSYEQYF. CDR3 in DNA: TGCGCCAGCAGCTTGACAGCGGCGGGACTCTCCTACGAGCAGTACTTC. The V call is TRBV5-1, the J call TRBJ2-7; weak D call: TRBD2 (6 bases). Germline CDR1 SGHRS, CDR2 YFSETQ. The CDR3 spans 16 residues. V lost 1 base, J lost 0 bases, and 14 bases lay in between.

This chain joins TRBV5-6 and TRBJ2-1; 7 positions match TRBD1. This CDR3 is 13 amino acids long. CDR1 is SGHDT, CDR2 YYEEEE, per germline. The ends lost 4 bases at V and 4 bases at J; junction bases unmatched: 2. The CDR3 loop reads CASSVGQYNEQFF. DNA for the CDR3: TGTGCCAGCAGCGTGGGACAGTACAATGAGCAGTTCTTC.

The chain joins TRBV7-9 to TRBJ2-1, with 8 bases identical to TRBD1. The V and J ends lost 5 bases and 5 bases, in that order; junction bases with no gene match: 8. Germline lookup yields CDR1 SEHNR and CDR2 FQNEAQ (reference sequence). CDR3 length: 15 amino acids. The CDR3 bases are TGTGCCAGCAGCGAAGACAGGGGTAGAGACAATGAGCAGTTCTTC. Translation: CASSEDRGRDNEQFF.

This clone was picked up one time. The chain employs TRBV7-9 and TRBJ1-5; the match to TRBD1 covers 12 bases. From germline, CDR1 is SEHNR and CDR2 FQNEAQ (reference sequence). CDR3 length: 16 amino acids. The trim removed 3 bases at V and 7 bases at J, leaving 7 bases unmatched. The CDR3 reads CASSFVGQGAGQPQHF. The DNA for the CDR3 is TGTGCCAGCAGCTTTGTGGGACAGGGGGCAGGACAGCCCCAGCATTTT.

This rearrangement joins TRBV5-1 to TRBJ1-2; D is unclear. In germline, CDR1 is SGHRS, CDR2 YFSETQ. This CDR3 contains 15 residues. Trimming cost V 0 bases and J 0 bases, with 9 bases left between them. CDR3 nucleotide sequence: TGCGCCAGCAGCTTGGGAGGCTCCGCTAACTATGGCTACACCTTC. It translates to CASSLGGSANYGYTF.

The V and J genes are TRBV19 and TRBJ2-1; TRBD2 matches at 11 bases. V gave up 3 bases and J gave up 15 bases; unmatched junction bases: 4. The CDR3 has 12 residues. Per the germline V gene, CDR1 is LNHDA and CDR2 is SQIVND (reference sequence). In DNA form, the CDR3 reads TGTGCCAGTAGTATTCCGGGACTAGCGGTGTTCTTC. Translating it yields CASSIPGLAVFF.

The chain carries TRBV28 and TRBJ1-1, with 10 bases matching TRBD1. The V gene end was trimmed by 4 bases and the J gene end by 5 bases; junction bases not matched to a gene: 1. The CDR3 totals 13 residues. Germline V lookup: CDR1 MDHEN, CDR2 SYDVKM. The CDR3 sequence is CASSWTGGTEAFF. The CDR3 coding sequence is TGTGCCAGCAGTTGGACAGGGGGGACTGAAGCTTTCTTT.

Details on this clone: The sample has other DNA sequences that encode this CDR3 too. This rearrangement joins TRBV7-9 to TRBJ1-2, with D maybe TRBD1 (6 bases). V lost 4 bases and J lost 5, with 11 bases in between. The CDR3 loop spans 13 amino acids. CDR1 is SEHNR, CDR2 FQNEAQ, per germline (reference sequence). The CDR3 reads CASSSGQIYGYTF. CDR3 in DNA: TGTGCCAGCAGCTCCGGACAGATTTATGGCTACACCTTC.

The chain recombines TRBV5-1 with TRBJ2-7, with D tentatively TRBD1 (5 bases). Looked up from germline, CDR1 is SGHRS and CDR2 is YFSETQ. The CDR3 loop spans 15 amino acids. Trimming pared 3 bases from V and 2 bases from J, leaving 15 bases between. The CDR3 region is CASSSGWQAPYEQYF. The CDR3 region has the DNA TGCGCCAGCAGCTCAGGGTGGCAGGCCCCCTACGAGCAGTACTTC.

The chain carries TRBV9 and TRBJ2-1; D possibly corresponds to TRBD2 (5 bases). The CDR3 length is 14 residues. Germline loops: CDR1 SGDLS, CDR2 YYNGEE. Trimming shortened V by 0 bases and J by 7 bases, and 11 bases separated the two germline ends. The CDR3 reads CASSVGGTGNEQFF. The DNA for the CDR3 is TGTGCCAGCAGCGTAGGGGGTACGGGGAATGAGCAGTTCTTC.

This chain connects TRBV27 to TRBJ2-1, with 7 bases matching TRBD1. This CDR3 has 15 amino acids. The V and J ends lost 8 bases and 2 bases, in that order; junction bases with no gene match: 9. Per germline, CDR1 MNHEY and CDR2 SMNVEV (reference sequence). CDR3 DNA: TGTGCCAGCCGCGAGAGACAGGGTCCCTACAATGAGCAGTTCTTC. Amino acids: CASRERQGPYNEQFF.

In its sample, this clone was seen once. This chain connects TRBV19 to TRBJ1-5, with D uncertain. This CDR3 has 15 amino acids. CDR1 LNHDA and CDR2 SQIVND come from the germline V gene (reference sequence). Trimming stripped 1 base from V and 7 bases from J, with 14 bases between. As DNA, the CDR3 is TGTGCCAGTAGTATAGTGCTGCAGAGCGGACAGCCCCAGCATTTT. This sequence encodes CASSIVLQSGQPQHF.

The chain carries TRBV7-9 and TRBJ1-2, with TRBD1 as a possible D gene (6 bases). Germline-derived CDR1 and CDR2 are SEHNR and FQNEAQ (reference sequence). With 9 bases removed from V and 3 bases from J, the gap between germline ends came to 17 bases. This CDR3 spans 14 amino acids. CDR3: CASVEVGGYYGYTF. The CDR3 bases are TGTGCCAGTGTGGAAGTTGGGGGCTACTATGGCTACACCTTC.

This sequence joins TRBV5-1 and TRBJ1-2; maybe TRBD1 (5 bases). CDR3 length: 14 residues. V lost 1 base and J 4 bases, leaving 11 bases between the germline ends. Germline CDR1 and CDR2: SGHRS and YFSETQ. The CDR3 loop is CASSLPGLGYGYTF. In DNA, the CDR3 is TGCGCCAGCAGCTTGCCAGGGTTGGGCTATGGCTACACCTTC.